The entry that follows covers one T cell receptor beta chain sequence. This CDR3 region has 15 residues. The V and J ends lost 4 bases and 5 bases, in that order; junction bases with no gene match: 7. The germline CDR1 and CDR2 sequences are SGHRS and YFSETQ. This record belongs to a study of cytomegalovirus exposure and HLA in healthy donors. With 60 Vbeta and 13 Jbeta primers, the PCR was carried out. Assay used: immunoSEQ multiplex PCR; TCRdb lists only in-frame clones, some missing. The table shows 120,000 or so clones, with around 68% occurring only once. The material sequenced was PBMCs. This receptor was obtained from a man in his forties in good health and CMV-seropositive. The J gene is TRBJ2-5, the V gene TRBV5-1, with 11 bases matching TRBD2. The CDR3 region is CASSLAGGWWETQYF. In DNA form, the CDR3 reads TGCGCCAGCAGCCTAGCGGGGGGCTGGTGGGAGACCCAGTACTTC.